This T cell receptor beta chain stems from a study of human T cells and chemical hapten exposure. Findings of the study overall: Counts of TCRs above 1 in 1000 frequency stayed unchanged with DPC sensitization.

At least ten counts were recorded for this clonotype. What it recognizes is unknown. The time point: patch test 1, 2 weeks after DPC sensitization. Treatment described: therapeutic diphenylcyclopropenone sensitization with weekly scalp DPC. Unfractionated whole blood served as the source for total RNA extraction. Participating donors were patients with alopecia, aged 18 to 70 years, considered appropriate candidates for DPC. The library tagged each cDNA molecule with unique molecular identifiers. As originally analysed: Sample TCR totals centred on a median of approximately 100,000, ranging roughly 20,000 to 750,000. One entry per CDR3 protein results from TCRdb running MiXCR on the RACE reads. The V and J calls come from TCRdb's annotation, not from the publication. The table includes approximately 52,000 distinct CDR3 sequences, 9.5% to 12% detected once. Sequenced here: whole blood, sampled in connection with sensitization to the hapten diphenylcyclopropenone (DPC). This clonotype was sampled from a woman between 40 and 50 years old with alopecia areata. Some clones in this sample may be carry-over from other donors' samples.

CDR3 DNA sequence: TGCGCCAGCAGCTCGGGACAGGGGGCAACTGGAAACACCATATATTTT. Encoded protein: CASSSGQGATGNTIYF. V usage is TRBV5-1 and J usage is TRBJ1-3; 12 nucleotides line up with TRBD1. This CDR3 has 16 amino acids. In germline, CDR1 is SGHRS, CDR2 YFSETQ. V trimming: 3 bases; J trimming: 2 bases; junction bases outside the gene matches: 3. Full variable domain (remainder filled in from reference TRBV5-1 and TRBJ1-3): KAGVTQTPRYLIKTRGQQVTLSCSPISGHRSVSWYQQTPGQGLQFLFEYFSETQRNKGNFPGRFSGRQFSNSRSEMNVSTLELGDSALYLCASSSGQGATGNTIYFGEGSWLTVV.